This T cell receptor beta chain was observed in a study of T cells after yellow fever vaccination. Generation of TCR cDNA used 5'RACE template switching (which added a universal primer site and UMIs). MiXCR was run by TCRdb on the 5' RACE reads, yielding one entry per CDR3 protein. This table has roughly 32,000 distinct CDR3 sequences, less than 8.5% appearing once. In its sample, this clonotype is medium-sized (0.01 to 0.1%). CDR1 and CDR2 (germline): MRHNA, SNTAGT. This CDR3 spans 14 amino acids. V was pared by 3 bases and J by 4 bases, with 10 bases between. This receptor was identified in a man between 18 and 35 years old who received the YFV17D yellow fever vaccine. V usage is TRBV6-4 and J usage is TRBJ2-1; no definite D call. The sequencing here drew on PBMCs, either bulk or a sorted T-cell subset (CD4+, CD8+, memory, or dextramer-sorted; not recorded which), taken on the day of the first yellow fever vaccination. This CDR3 is CASSETVDYNEQFF. The CDR3 region has the DNA TGTGCCAGCAGTGAAACAGTAGATTACAATGAGCAGTTCTTC.